The 27 T cell receptor beta chains below all came from one sample that was sequenced in a study of naive and memory T cell subsets. A UMI-containing oligonucleotide was joined by 3' ligation to the TCR cDNA template. Four PCR rounds used nested alpha and beta constant region primers plus the SP2 primer. TCRdb analysed the 5' RACE reads with MiXCR anew, one entry per CDR3 protein. The data show 58,000 or so distinct CDR3 sequences, 7.6% seen once. The receptors here all came from a female donor in good health.

This clonotype was observed many times. The chain combines TRBV19 with TRBJ1-2; the D is unclear. Germline loops: CDR1 LNHDA, CDR2 SQIVND (reference sequence). This CDR3 is 11 amino acids long. The V end was cut by 3 bases, the J end by 7 bases, with 6 bases between. The CDR3 region has the DNA TGTGCCAGTAGTATCGGTGTTGGCTACACCTTC. This codes for CASSIGVGYTF.

This clonotype was found many times. The chain carries TRBV28 and TRBJ1-1; D uncertain. Trimming left V 1 base short and J 0 bases short, with 9 bases between. The CDR3 extends over 15 amino acids. Germline-derived CDR1 and CDR2 are MDHEN and SYDVKM. DNA of the CDR3: TGTGCCAGCAGTTTATACCAGGCCCTGAACACTGAAGCTTTCTTT. It codes for CASSLYQALNTEAFF. The whole variable domain, remainder taken from reference TRBV28 and TRBJ1-1, is DVKVTQSSRYLVKRTGEKVFLECVQDMDHENMFWYRQDPGLGLRLIYFSYDVKMKEKGDIPEGYSVSREKKERFSLILESASTNQTSMYLCASSLYQALNTEAFFGQGTRLTVV.

At least ten counts were recorded for this clonotype. This chain links TRBV7-2 with TRBJ2-7, with D possibly TRBD2 on 5 matching bases. With 3 bases removed from V and 4 bases from J, the gap between germline ends came to 7 bases. This CDR3 is 12 amino acids long. Per the germline V gene, CDR1 is SGHTA and CDR2 is FQGNSA. CDR3 loop: CASSFRGYEQYF. In DNA form, the CDR3 reads TGTGCCAGCAGCTTCCGGGGATACGAGCAGTACTTC. Full variable domain (outside the CDR3, taken from reference TRBV7-2 and TRBJ2-7): GAGVSQSPSNKVTEKGKDVELRCDPISGHTALYWYRQSLGQGLEFLIYFQGNSAPDKSGLPSDRFSAERTGGSVSTLTIQRTQQEDSAVYLCASSFRGYEQYFGPGTRLTVT.

This clonotype was detected a few times. The chain carries TRBV7-2 and TRBJ1-1, with 8 bases lining up with TRBD1. The CDR3 has 14 amino acids. Per germline, CDR1 SGHTA and CDR2 FQGNSA. Losses at the gene ends were 7 bases for V and 0 bases for J; bases not matched to a gene: 4. The CDR3 protein is CASTNRGMNTEAFF. CDR3 sequence (DNA): TGTGCCAGCACCAACAGGGGGATGAACACTGAAGCTTTCTTT.

V usage is TRBV5-1 and J usage is TRBJ2-5, with D perhaps matching TRBD1 or TRBD2 (6 bases each). Germline loops: CDR1 SGHRS, CDR2 YFSETQ. CDR3 length: 15 amino acids. Trimming stripped 3 bases from V and 1 base from J, with 13 bases between. The CDR3 coding sequence is TGCGCCAGCAGCTCCCCGGGGGCGTGCCAAGAGACCCAGTACTTC. This translates into CASSSPGACQETQYF.

This clonotype was seen a handful of times. This chain connects TRBV2 to TRBJ1-1; D unclear. CDR1 is SNHLY, CDR2 FYNNEI, per germline. CDR3 length: 14 amino acids. Trimming cost V 4 bases and J 1 base, with 10 bases left between them. Written as DNA, the CDR3 is TGTGCCAGCAGTGTCTTTCCAGGGAACACTGAAGCTTTCTTT. Protein: CASSVFPGNTEAFF.

This clonotype was recorded at least ten times. The rearrangement uses TRBV28 and TRBJ2-7, with D unclear. V was clipped by 7 bases and J by 2 bases, with 15 bases between them. The germline gives CDR1 MDHEN, CDR2 SYDVKM. The CDR3 contains 14 residues. The DNA for the CDR3 is TGTGCCAGCACTCAAACCCCCCCGCCCTACGAGCAGTACTTC. This gives the protein CASTQTPPPYEQYF.

V and J are TRBV14 and TRBJ2-7, with 8 bases matching TRBD1. CDR1 is SGHDN and CDR2 is FVKESK in the germline V gene. V lost 5 bases and J lost 2; bases outside the gene matches: 5. This CDR3 comprises 14 residues. CDR3 sequence reads: CASSKGQDTYEQYF. DNA for the CDR3: TGTGCCAGCAGCAAGGGACAGGATACCTACGAGCAGTACTTC.

As DNA, the CDR3 is TGTGCCAGTAAACCCAGGAATTATGGCTACACCTTC. This sequence encodes CASKPRNYGYTF. This chain joins TRBV19 and TRBJ1-2; D unresolved. This CDR3 is built from 12 residues. Germline CDR1 LNHDA, CDR2 SQIVND (reference sequence). Trimming cost V 7 bases and J 5 bases, with 11 bases left between them.

This clonotype was counted only a few times. J is TRBJ1-3 and V is TRBV6-1, with D possibly being TRBD1 (5 bases). V shed 10 bases and J shed 0 bases, with 7 bases lying between them. Germline CDR1 is MNHNS and CDR2 is SASEGT. This CDR3 comprises 12 residues. The CDR3 here is CATDSSGNTIYF. For the CDR3, the DNA is TGTGCCACCGACAGCTCTGGAAACACCATATATTTT.

The V gene is TRBV18, the J gene TRBJ1-2; D is unclear. CDR1 and CDR2 (germline): KGHSH, LQKENI. The length of the CDR3 is 12 residues. V shed 3 bases and J shed 6 bases, with 8 bases lying between them. CDR3 nucleotides: TGTGCCAGCTCACCGGCGGCAGATGGCTACACCTTC. This codes for CASSPAADGYTF.

V and J are TRBV9 and TRBJ1-1, with a weak D call TRBD1 (5 bases). This CDR3 is 14 amino acids long. Trimming removed 2 bases from V and 1 base from J, with 9 bases in between. Germline values: CDR1 SGDLS, CDR2 YYNGEE. CDR3 DNA sequence: TGTGCCAGCAGCGTGGGGGACTCGAACACTGAAGCTTTCTTT. This codes for CASSVGDSNTEAFF.

This clonotype was detected a few times. V gene TRBV3-1 combines with J gene TRBJ2-5; 7 bases align to TRBD2. CDR3 length: 16 residues. The germline V gene has CDR1 LGHDT and CDR2 YNNKEL (reference sequence). V lost 4 bases, J lost 3 bases, and 11 bases stayed unmatched. CDR3 nucleotides: TGTGCCAGCAGCCCTTTAGGGCCGGGGGGTGAAGAGACCCAGTACTTC. It is translated as CASSPLGPGGEETQYF.

There are a few counts of this clonotype. The J gene is TRBJ2-7, the V gene TRBV11-2; TRBD1 matches at 7 bases. The CDR3 spans 15 residues. V lost 1 base and J lost 3; bases outside the gene matches: 6. The germline V gene has CDR1 SGHAT and CDR2 FQNNGV. As DNA, the CDR3 is TGTGCCAGCAGCTTAGGACAGGGTGCATTCTACGAGCAGTACTTC. It codes for CASSLGQGAFYEQYF.

This clonotype was counted many times. The rearrangement uses TRBV6-5 and TRBJ1-1; D remains unclear. The V and J ends lost 6 bases and 8 bases respectively, with 16 bases between them. Germline loops: CDR1 MNHEY, CDR2 SVGAGI. There are 13 residues in the CDR3. The CDR3 DNA reads TGTGCCAGCAGCGATCACGCGGGGAGGGAAGCTTTCTTT. Translating gives CASSDHAGREAFF.

This clonotype has only a few counts. The V and J genes are TRBV20-1 and TRBJ2-1; 7 bases map to TRBD1. V was clipped by 6 bases and J by 9 bases; unmatched bases: 8. The germline gives CDR1 DFQATT, CDR2 SNEGSKA (reference sequence). This CDR3 is 12 amino acids long. The CDR3: CSARLWDSEQFF. The CDR3 DNA reads as TGCAGTGCCCGGCTGTGGGACAGTGAGCAGTTCTTC.

This clonotype was recorded a few times. V gene TRBV19 combines with J gene TRBJ1-5; tentatively, D is TRBD1 (5 bases). Germline assignment: CDR1 LNHDA and CDR2 SQIVND (reference sequence). Trimming left V 4 bases short and J 4 bases short, with 11 bases between. This CDR3 is built from 14 residues. The CDR3 region is CASSTPQGNQPQHF. In DNA form, the CDR3 reads TGTGCCAGTAGTACCCCCCAGGGTAATCAGCCCCAGCATTTT. The full variable domain, with the rest looked up from reference TRBV19 and TRBJ1-5, is DGGITQSPKYLFRKEGQNVTLSCEQNLNHDAMYWYRQDPGQGLRLIYYSQIVNDFQKGDIAEGYSVSREKKESFPLTVTSAQKNPTAFYLCASSTPQGNQPQHFGDGTRLSIL.

V usage is TRBV20-1 and J usage is TRBJ2-6; D gene unclear. Trimming stripped 2 bases from V and 1 base from J, with 15 bases between. The CDR3 runs to 17 residues. Looked up from germline, CDR1 is DFQATT and CDR2 is SNEGSKA (reference sequence). CDR3 loop: CSARSPELNSGANVLTF. As DNA, the CDR3 is TGCAGTGCTAGATCCCCGGAGTTGAATTCTGGGGCCAACGTCCTGACTTTC.

The chain has TRBV6-5 and TRBJ1-5; D ambiguous. This CDR3 has 11 residues. Trimming pared 9 bases from V and 3 bases from J, leaving 6 bases between. CDR1 and CDR2 (germline): MNHEY, SVGAGI. This chain's CDR3 is CASGPNQPQHF. CDR3 nucleotides: TGTGCCAGTGGCCCCAATCAGCCCCAGCATTTT.

The chain carries TRBV28 and TRBJ2-7; D unclear. This CDR3 comprises 14 residues. Per germline, CDR1 MDHEN and CDR2 SYDVKM. V dropped 5 bases and J dropped 2 bases, with 13 bases sitting between them. CDR3 sequence reads: CASSLSLSAYEQYF. DNA of the CDR3: TGTGCCAGCAGTCTCAGTCTAAGCGCCTACGAGCAGTACTTC.

The genes are TRBV9 and TRBJ2-2; D not certain. The CDR3 covers 14 residues. Trimming pared 0 bases from V and 4 bases from J, leaving 7 bases between. In germline, CDR1 is SGDLS, CDR2 YYNGEE. The DNA of the CDR3 is TGTGCCAGCAGCGTAGTGTTGGGCACCGGGGAGCTGTTTTTT. It is translated as CASSVVLGTGELFF.

This clonotype was seen at least ten times. The chain carries TRBV6-2 or TRBV6-3 and TRBJ1-6, with unresolved D. There are 15 residues in the CDR3. V was shortened by 6 bases and J by 10 bases, with 19 bases between the two germline ends. The V gene's germline CDR1 is MNHEY and CDR2 SVGEGT. The CDR3 is CASSSLQARRSPLHF. The CDR3 bases are TGTGCCAGCAGCTCTCTTCAGGCAAGGCGGTCACCCCTCCACTTT.

This clonotype was observed many times. The CDR3 coding sequence is TGTGCCAGCAGCCAAGGAGGGACTGAAGCTTTCTTT. It specifies CASSQGGTEAFF. This chain uses TRBV3-1 with TRBJ1-1; D not resolved. From germline, CDR1 is LGHDT and CDR2 YNNKEL (reference sequence). The CDR3 is 12 residues long. The V end lost 1 base, the J end lost 5 bases, and 5 bases lay between the germline ends. Drawing the rest from reference TRBV3-1 and TRBJ1-1, the complete variable domain is DTAVSQTPKYLVTQMGNDKSIKCEQNLGHDTMYWYKQDSKKFLKIMFSYNNKELIINETVPNRFSPKSPDKAHLNLHINSLELGDSAVYFCASSQGGTEAFFGQGTRLTVV.

This clonotype has just a few counts. The chain joins TRBV29-1 to TRBJ2-7; D is perhaps TRBD1 (5 bases). The CDR3 contains 13 residues. In germline, CDR1 is SQVTM, CDR2 ANQGSEA. V dropped 6 bases and J dropped 5 bases, with 17 bases sitting between them. CDR3 protein: CSVVYPWGHEQYF. CDR3 nucleotide sequence: TGCAGCGTCGTGTATCCCTGGGGCCACGAGCAGTACTTC.

This clonotype was seen ten or more times. The chain combines TRBV7-9 with TRBJ2-5, with 9 bases lining up with TRBD1. Germline V gene data show CDR1 as SEHNR and CDR2 as FQNEAQ (reference sequence). This CDR3 is built from 14 residues. The trim removed 5 bases at V and 4 bases at J, leaving 5 bases unmatched. The CDR3 region is CASSTHRGRETQYF. The CDR3 DNA reads as TGTGCCAGCAGCACCCACAGGGGGCGAGAGACCCAGTACTTC.

This clonotype was recorded many times. V and J are TRBV4-3 and TRBJ2-4; TRBD2 matches at 12 bases. J lost 8 bases, V lost 2 bases, and 10 bases had no gene match. The CDR3 runs to 17 residues. Germline V gene data show CDR1 as LGHNA and CDR2 as YSLEER. CDR3: CASSQSASGGAWDIQYF. Here the CDR3 DNA reads TGCGCCAGCAGCCAATCGGCTAGCGGGGGGGCCTGGGACATTCAGTACTTC.

Ten or more counts support this clonotype. This sequence joins TRBV7-8 and TRBJ1-6; D is possibly TRBD1 (5 bases). The germline V gene encodes CDR1 SGHVS and CDR2 FQNEAQ. This CDR3 contains 14 residues. Trimming cost V 7 bases and J 7 bases, with 14 bases left between them. The CDR3 region is CASIAGTGNSPLHF. CDR3 in DNA: TGTGCCAGCATAGCCGGGACGGGAAATTCACCCCTCCACTTT.